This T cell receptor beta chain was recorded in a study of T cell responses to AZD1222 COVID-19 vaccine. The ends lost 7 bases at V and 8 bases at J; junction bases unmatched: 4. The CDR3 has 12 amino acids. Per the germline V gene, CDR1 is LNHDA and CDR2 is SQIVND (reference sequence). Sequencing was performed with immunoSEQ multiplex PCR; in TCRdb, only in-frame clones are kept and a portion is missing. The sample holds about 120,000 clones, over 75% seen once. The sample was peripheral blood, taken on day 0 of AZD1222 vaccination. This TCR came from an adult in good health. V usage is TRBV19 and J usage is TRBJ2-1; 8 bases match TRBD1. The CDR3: CASTGGWDEQFF. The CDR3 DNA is TGTGCCAGTACAGGGGGCTGGGATGAGCAGTTCTTC.